A selection of T cell receptor beta chains follows, all from one sample in a study of blood T cells in healthy people across ages. TCRdb re-called the 5' RACE reads through MiXCR, storing one row per CDR3 protein. The sample carries about 640,000 distinct CDR3 sequences, under 30% recorded once. Sequenced sample: blood. Every receptor here comes from a woman older than 75 in good health. Each CDR3 is given without its conserved first and last residue. Fields, in order: clone size, V gene, J gene, CDR3 protein. Not every row has a clone size; where given, it reads once, few, many or a size class.

size: few
V: TRBV7-8
J: TRBJ1-5
CDR3: ASSLGQVNRPQH

size: .
V: TRBV11-2
J: TRBJ1-6
CDR3: ASSLGTEYSPLH

size: .
V: TRBV29-1
J: TRBJ2-2
CDR3: SVGKEPNTGELF

size: many
V: TRBV20-1
J: TRBJ2-7
CDR3: SATADLSYEQY

size: few
V: TRBV27
J: TRBJ2-7
CDR3: ASRALINLRGPNTYEQY

size: .
V: TRBV10-3
J: TRBJ2-2
CDR3: AISEGGPKLNTGELF

size: .
V: TRBV2
J: TRBJ2-7
CDR3: ASIGVAGSYEQY

size: many
V: TRBV7-3
J: TRBJ2-3
CDR3: ASGSSGGRTDTQY

size: .
V: TRBV7-9
J: TRBJ1-4
CDR3: ASSPIQGQGTNEKLF

size: many
V: TRBV30
J: TRBJ2-7
CDR3: AWSGSVDHEQY

size: .
V: TRBV11-3
J: TRBJ2-3
CDR3: ASSLVAGGNADTQY

size: .
V: TRBV28
J: TRBJ2-3
CDR3: ASSLGGSLDTQY

size: many
V: TRBV9
J: TRBJ2-1
CDR3: ASSPGLAGGDYNEQF

size: many
V: TRBV5-6
J: TRBJ1-2
CDR3: ASSLNRVRGYGYT

size: .
V: TRBV18
J: TRBJ1-1
CDR3: ASSYDREVAEAF

size: few
V: TRBV9
J: TRBJ2-2
CDR3: ASSPPRGGETGELF

size: many
V: TRBV9
J: TRBJ2-5
CDR3: ASSVRAGQETQY

size: many
V: TRBV5-1
J: TRBJ1-6
CDR3: ASSLKNDAPLH

size: few
V: TRBV21-1
J: TRBJ1-4
CDR3: ASRVRPFPEKLF

size: few
V: TRBV20-1
J: TRBJ2-3
CDR3: SARGGEWTDTQY

size: .
V: TRBV27
J: TRBJ2-6
CDR3: ASSLSGTGGSGANVLT

size: many
V: TRBV15
J: TRBJ2-3
CDR3: ATSRAAGTDTQY

size: few
V: TRBV30
J: TRBJ2-7
CDR3: AWSGRAGSSYEQY

size: .
V: TRBV20-1
J: TRBJ2-3
CDR3: SASVGGTGDTQY

size: many
V: TRBV7-2
J: TRBJ2-3
CDR3: ASSLQGRAEDTQY

size: .
V: TRBV3-1
J: TRBJ1-1
CDR3: ASSQDYGTTEAF

size: .
V: TRBV20-1
J: TRBJ1-5
CDR3: SASLGTQNQPQH

size: few
V: TRBV5-1
J: TRBJ1-1
CDR3: ASSLEGQRNTEAF

size: .
V: TRBV20-1
J: TRBJ2-1
CDR3: SADRQGQYNEQF

size: few
V: TRBV6-5
J: TRBJ1-1
CDR3: ASRRATGGGYTEAF

size: .
V: TRBV18
J: TRBJ1-5
CDR3: ASSPRRNSNQPQH

size: .
V: TRBV7-2
J: TRBJ2-7
CDR3: ASSLAGQGRQY

size: many
V: TRBV24-1
J: TRBJ2-3
CDR3: ATGASGGATDTQY

size: many
V: TRBV28
J: TRBJ2-5
CDR3: ASSDRLGLGTETQY

size: .
V: TRBV5-1
J: TRBJ2-2
CDR3: ASSTGTGSTGELF

size: few
V: TRBV14
J: TRBJ2-3
CDR3: ASSQDFTSTDTQY

size: many
V: TRBV5-1
J: TRBJ2-7
CDR3: ASRLVPGSSYEQY

size: many
V: TRBV6-5
J: TRBJ2-1
CDR3: ASSYAGTSGGAENEQF

size: few
V: TRBV12-3/TRBV12-4
J: TRBJ2-2
CDR3: ASSEDRATGELF

size: .
V: TRBV27
J: TRBJ1-1
CDR3: ASSFLHQAGTEAF

size: few
V: TRBV7-2
J: TRBJ1-6
CDR3: ASTPRGRGQSPLH

size: many
V: TRBV29-1
J: TRBJ2-5
CDR3: SVGSRGPQETQY